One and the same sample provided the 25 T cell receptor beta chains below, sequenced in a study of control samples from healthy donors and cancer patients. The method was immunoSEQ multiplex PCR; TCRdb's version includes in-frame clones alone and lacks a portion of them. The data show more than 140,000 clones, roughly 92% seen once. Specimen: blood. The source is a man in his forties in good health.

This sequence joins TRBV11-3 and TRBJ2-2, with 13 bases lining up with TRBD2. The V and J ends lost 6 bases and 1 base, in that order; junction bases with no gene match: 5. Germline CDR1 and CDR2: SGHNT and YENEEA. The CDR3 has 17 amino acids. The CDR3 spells CASSRLAGGGNTGELFF. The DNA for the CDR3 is TGTGCCAGCAGTCGACTAGCGGGAGGAGGGAACACCGGGGAGCTGTTTTTT.

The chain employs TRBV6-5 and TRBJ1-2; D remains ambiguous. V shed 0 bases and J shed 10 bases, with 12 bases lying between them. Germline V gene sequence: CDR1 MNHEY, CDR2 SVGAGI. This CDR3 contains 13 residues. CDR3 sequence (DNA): TGTGCCAGCAGTTACTCGAAAGGGTTCGTCTACACCTTC. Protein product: CASSYSKGFVYTF.

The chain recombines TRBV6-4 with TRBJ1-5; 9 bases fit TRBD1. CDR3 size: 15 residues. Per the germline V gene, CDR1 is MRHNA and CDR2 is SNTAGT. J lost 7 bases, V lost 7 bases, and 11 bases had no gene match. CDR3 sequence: CASNETGGAQQPQHF. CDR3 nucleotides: TGTGCCAGCAACGAAACAGGGGGCGCGCAGCAGCCCCAGCATTTT.

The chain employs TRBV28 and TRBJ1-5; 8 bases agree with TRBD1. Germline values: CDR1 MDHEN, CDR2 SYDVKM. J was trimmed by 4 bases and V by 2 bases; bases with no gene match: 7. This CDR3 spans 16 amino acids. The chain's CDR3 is CASSLVAGGRNQPQHF. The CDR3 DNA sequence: TGTGCCAGCAGTTTAGTCGCAGGGGGCAGGAATCAGCCCCAGCATTTT. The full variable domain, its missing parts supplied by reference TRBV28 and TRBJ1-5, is DVKVTQSSRYLVKRTGEKVFLECVQDMDHENMFWYRQDPGLGLRLIYFSYDVKMKEKGDIPEGYSVSREKKERFSLILESASTNQTSMYLCASSLVAGGRNQPQHFGDGTRLSIL.

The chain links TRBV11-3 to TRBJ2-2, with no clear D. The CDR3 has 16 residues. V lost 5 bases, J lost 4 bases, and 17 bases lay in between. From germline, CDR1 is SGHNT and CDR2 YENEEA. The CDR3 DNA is TGTGCCAGCAGCCTAAGTCGGAGATCGCGCACCGGGGAGCTGTTTTTT. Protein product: CASSLSRRSRTGELFF.

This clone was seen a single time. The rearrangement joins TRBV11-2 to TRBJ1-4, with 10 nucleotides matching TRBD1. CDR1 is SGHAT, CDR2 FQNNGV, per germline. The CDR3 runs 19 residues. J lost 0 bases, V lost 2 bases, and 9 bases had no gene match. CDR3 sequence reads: CASSLRGQGYFATNEKLFF. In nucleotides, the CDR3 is TGTGCCAGCAGCTTAAGGGGACAGGGGTACTTTGCAACTAATGAAAAACTGTTTTTT.

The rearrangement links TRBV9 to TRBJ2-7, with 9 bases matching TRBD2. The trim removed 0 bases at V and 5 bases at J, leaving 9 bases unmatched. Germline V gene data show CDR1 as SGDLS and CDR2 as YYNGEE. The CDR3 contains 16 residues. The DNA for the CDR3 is TGTGCCAGCAGCGTAGCCGGCGGGAGGGCCTTCCACGAGCAGTACTTC. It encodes CASSVAGGRAFHEQYF.

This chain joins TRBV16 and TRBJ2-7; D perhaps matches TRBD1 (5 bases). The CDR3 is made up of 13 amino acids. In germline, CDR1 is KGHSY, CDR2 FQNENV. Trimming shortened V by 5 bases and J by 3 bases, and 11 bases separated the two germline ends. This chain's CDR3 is CASSKDSYYEQYF. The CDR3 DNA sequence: TGTGCCAGCAGCAAAGACAGTTACTACGAGCAGTACTTC.

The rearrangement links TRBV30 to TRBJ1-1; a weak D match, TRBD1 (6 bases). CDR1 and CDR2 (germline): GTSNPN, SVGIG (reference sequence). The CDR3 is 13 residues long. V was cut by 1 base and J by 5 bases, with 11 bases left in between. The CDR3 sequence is CAWSGDRRTEAFF. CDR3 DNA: TGTGCCTGGAGTGGAGACAGGAGGACTGAAGCTTTCTTT.

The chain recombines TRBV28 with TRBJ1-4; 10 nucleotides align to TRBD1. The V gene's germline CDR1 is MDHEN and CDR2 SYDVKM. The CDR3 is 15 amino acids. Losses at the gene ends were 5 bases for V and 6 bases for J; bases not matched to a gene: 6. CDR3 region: CASSTLGQGDEKLFF. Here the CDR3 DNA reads TGTGCCAGCAGTACCCTCGGACAGGGGGATGAAAAACTGTTTTTT.

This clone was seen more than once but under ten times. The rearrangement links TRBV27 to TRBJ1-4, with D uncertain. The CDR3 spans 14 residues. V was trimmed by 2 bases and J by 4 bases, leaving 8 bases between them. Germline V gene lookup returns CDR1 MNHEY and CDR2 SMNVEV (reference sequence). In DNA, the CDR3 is TGTGCCAGCAGTTTAGGGCAGTTTAATGAAAAACTGTTTTTT. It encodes CASSLGQFNEKLFF.

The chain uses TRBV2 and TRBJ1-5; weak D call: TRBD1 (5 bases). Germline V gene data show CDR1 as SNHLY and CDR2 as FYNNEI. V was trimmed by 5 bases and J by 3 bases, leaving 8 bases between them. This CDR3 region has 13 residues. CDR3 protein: CASSPRVNQPQHF. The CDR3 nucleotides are TGTGCCAGCAGTCCCAGGGTCAATCAGCCCCAGCATTTT.

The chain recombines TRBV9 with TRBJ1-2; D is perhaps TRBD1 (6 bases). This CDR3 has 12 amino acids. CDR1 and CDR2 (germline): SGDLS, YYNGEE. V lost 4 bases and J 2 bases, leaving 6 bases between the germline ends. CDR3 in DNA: TGTGCCAGCAGCCAGGGGAACTATGGCTACACCTTC. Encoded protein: CASSQGNYGYTF.

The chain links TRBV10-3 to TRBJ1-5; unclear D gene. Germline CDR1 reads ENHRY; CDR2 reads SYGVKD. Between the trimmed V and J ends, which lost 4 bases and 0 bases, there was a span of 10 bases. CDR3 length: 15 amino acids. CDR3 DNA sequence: TGTGCCATCAGTGGCGACACCCCTAGCAATCAGCCCCAGCATTTT. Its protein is CAISGDTPSNQPQHF.

CDR3 residues: CASSFNRGGEKLFF. CDR3 in DNA: TGTGCCAGCAGCTTTAACAGGGGGGGTGAAAAACTGTTTTTT. The gene calls are TRBV2 and TRBJ1-4; 8 bases agree with TRBD1. The CDR3 contains 14 residues. CDR1 and CDR2 from the germline V gene are SNHLY and FYNNEI. J gave up 7 bases and V 6 bases, and 7 bases lay outside the gene matches.

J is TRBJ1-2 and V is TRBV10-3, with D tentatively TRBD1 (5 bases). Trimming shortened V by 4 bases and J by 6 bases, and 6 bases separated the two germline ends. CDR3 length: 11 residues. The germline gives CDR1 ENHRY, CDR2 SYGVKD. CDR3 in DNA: TGTGCCATCAGTGGGGGGGATGGCTACACCTTC. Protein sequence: CAISGGDGYTF.

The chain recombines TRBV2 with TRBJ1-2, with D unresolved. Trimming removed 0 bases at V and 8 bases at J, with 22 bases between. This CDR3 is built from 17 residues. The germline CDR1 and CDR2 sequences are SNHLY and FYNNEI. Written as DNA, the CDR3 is TGTGCCAGCAGTGAAGCGACGATGAGGGCGTGGGGAGACGGCTACACCTTC. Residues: CASSEATMRAWGDGYTF.

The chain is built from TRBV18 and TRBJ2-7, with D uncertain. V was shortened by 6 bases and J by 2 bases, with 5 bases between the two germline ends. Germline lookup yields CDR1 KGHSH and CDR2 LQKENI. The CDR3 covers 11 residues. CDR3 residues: CASSRTYEQYF. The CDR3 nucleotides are TGTGCCAGCTCGCGAACCTACGAGCAGTACTTC.

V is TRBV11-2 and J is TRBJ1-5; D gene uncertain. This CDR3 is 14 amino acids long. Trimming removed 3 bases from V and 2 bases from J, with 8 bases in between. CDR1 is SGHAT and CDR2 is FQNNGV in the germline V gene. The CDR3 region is CASSLGTGNQPQHF. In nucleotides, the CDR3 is TGTGCCAGCAGCTTGGGAACAGGCAATCAGCCCCAGCATTTT.

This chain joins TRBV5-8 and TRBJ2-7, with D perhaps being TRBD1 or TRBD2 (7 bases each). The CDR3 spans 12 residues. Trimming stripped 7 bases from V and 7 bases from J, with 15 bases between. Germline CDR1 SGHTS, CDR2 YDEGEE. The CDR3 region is CASRRGGQEQYF. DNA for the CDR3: TGTGCCAGCCGCAGGGGGGGGCAGGAGCAGTACTTC.

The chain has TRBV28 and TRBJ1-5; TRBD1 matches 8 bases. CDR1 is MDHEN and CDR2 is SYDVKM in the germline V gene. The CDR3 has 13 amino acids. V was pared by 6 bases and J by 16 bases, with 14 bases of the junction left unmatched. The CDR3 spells CASRRQGRYPCHF. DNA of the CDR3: TGTGCCAGCAGGCGACAGGGGCGATACCCTTGCCATTTT. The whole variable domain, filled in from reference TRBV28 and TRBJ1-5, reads DVKVTQSSRYLVKRTGEKVFLECVQDMDHENMFWYRQDPGLGLRLIYFSYDVKMKEKGDIPEGYSVSREKKERFSLILESASTNQTSMYLCASRRQGRYPCHFGDGTRLSIL.

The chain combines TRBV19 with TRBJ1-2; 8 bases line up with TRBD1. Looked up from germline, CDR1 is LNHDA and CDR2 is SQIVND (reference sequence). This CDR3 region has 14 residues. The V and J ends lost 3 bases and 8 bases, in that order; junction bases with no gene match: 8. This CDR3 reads CASSIGQGAGGYTF. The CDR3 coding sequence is TGTGCCAGTAGTATCGGGCAGGGGGCAGGAGGCTACACCTTC.

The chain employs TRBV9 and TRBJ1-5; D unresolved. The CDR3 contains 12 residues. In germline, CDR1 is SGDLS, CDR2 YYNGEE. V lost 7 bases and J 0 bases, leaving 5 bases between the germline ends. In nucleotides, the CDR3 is TGTGCCAGCGGGGATAGCAATCAGCCCCAGCATTTT. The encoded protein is CASGDSNQPQHF.

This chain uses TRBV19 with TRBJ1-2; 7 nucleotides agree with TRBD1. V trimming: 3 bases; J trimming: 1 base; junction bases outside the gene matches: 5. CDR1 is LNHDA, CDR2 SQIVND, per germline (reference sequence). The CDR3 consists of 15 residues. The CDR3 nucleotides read TGTGCCAGTAGTATGACAGGGAACCTTAACTATGGCTACACCTTC. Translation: CASSMTGNLNYGYTF.

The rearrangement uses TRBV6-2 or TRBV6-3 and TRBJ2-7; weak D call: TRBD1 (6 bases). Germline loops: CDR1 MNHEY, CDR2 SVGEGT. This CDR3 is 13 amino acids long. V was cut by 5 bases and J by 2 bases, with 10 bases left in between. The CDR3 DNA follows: TGTGCCAGCAGTAAAGGGGGACCCTACGAGCAGTACTTC. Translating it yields CASSKGGPYEQYF.